One T cell receptor (beta chain) is described in this entry. The antigen is unknown. The data stem from a study of T cell repertoires in ileal Crohn's disease. For the study at large: Surgery for a complication: stricturing in about 60%, penetrating in approximately 40%.

Germline lookup yields CDR1 GTSNPN and CDR2 SVGIG (reference sequence). V shed 3 bases and J shed 0 bases, with 9 bases lying between them. The CDR3 length is 13 residues. Measured with immunoSEQ multiplex PCR; TCRdb has only the in-frame clones, and not every one. The sample contains about 15,000 clones, 80% of which appear only once. Study conclusions and caveats: High-frequency clones were more common in sorted CD8 than CD4 cells.

This TCR was recovered from an adult with Crohn's disease. The sample consisted of ileal tissue. The chain employs TRBV30 and TRBJ2-7, with no clear D. CDR3 loop: CAWRLVHSYEQYF. In DNA form, the CDR3 reads TGTGCCTGGAGGCTAGTTCACTCCTACGAGCAGTACTTC. Complete variable domain (other parts from reference TRBV30 and TRBJ2-7): SQTIHQWPATLVQPVGSPLSLECTVEGTSNPNLYWYRQAAGRGLQLLFYSVGIGQISSEVPQNLSASRPQDRQFILSSKKLLLSDSGFYLCAWRLVHSYEQYFGPGTRLTVT.